This TCR beta chain is drawn from a study of T-cell memory formation after mild COVID-19. This clonotype has a count of ten or more. This CDR3 is 15 amino acids long. Germline loops: CDR1 SGHRS, CDR2 YFSETQ. Trimming took off 0 bases at V and 2 bases at J, with 10 bases between the two ends. TCRdb reprocessed the 5' RACE reads via MiXCR and lists one record per CDR3 protein. The repertoire holds tens of thousands of distinct CDR3 sequences, with around 20% as singletons. V usage is TRBV5-1 and J usage is TRBJ2-3; unclear D gene. This TCR was sampled from an adult who had mild COVID-19 (a few samples of this study predate the infection). Cell type and time point are not known. Material for sequencing was PBMCs or a T cell subset sorted from them (not recorded which). In DNA, the CDR3 is TGCGCCAGCAGCTTGGACGCAGGATACACAGATACGCAGTATTTT. Its translation: CASSLDAGYTDTQYF.